This T cell receptor beta chain was identified during a study of response to subunit inactivated influenza vaccine. TCRdb redid the calling of the RT-PCR reads with MiXCR, one entry per CDR3 protein. The top ten hold approximately 3% of the sample, which has about 540,000 distinct CDR3 sequences, around 21% seen once. These data were also reused for a study on T cells expressing NK-cell markers. As reported in that work: For TCR beta, cDNA was produced by 5'RACE template switching with UMIs. Sequencing covered eight donors, seven HCMV-seropositive and one seronegative. Of the CD8+ T cell pool in six donors, about 1.0-7.0% was accounted for by dominant NKG2C+ clonotypes. These clonotypes also led the CD3+CD56-NKG2C+ fraction in a handful of donors.

This TCR derives from a man aged 45 to 65 who received an inactivated influenza vaccine. Sequences were derived from CD4+ T cells sorted from PBMCs, sampled less than 13 days after vaccination.

CDR3 bases: TGCAGTGCTATCCTCGGACTCATGAGGAATGAGCAGTTCTTC. Translating gives CSAILGLMRNEQFF. This chain uses TRBV20-1 with TRBJ2-1; tentative D call: TRBD2 (5 bases). Germline values: CDR1 DFQATT, CDR2 SNEGSKA (reference sequence). The CDR3 totals 14 residues. The V and J ends lost 4 bases and 7 bases respectively, with 17 bases between them.